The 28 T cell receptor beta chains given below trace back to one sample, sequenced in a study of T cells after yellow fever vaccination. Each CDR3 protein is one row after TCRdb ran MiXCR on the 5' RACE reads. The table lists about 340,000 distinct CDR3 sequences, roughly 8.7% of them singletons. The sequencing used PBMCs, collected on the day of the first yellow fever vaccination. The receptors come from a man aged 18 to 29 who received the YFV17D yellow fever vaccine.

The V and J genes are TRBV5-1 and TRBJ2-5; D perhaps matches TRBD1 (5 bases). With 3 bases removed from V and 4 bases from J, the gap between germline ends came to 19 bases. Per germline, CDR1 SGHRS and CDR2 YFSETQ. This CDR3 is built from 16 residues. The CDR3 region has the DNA TGCGCCAGCAGCTGGACCGGGCCAGGGTTGAGAGAGACCCAGTACTTC. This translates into CASSWTGPGLRETQYF.

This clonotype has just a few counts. The CDR3 loop reads CASSKVEAPETQYF. DNA for the CDR3: TGTGCCAGCAGCAAAGTAGAGGCTCCAGAGACCCAGTACTTC. The chain carries TRBV21-1 and TRBJ2-5. TRBV21-1 counts as a pseudogene. This CDR3 has 14 residues.

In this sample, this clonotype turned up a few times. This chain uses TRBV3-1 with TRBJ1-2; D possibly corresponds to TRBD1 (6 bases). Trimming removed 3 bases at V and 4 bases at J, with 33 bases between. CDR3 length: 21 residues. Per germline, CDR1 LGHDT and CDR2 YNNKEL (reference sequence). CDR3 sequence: CASSQGQGSALRPELFYGYTF. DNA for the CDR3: TGTGCCAGCAGCCAGGGGCAGGGGTCCGCCCTACGGCCCGAGCTCTTCTATGGCTACACCTTC.

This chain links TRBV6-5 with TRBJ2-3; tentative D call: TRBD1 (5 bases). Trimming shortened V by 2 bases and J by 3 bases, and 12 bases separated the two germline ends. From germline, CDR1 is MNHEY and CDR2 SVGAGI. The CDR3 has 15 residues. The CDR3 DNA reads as TGTGCCAGCAGTTACCAGGGCTCAAGGACAGATACGCAGTATTTT. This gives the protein CASSYQGSRTDTQYF.

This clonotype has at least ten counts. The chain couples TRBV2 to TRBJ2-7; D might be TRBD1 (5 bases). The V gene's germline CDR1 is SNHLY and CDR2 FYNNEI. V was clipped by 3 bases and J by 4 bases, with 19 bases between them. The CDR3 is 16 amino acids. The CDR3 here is CASSEGLNNFVYEQYV. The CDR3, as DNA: TGTGCCAGCAGTGAGGGGCTGAATAACTTCGTTTACGAGCAGTACGTC.

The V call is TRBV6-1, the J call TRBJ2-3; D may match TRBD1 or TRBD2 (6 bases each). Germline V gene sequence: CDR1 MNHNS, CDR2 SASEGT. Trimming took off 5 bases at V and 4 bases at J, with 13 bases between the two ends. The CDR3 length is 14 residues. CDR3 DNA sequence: TGTGCCAGCAGTAGCCGGGGGCAGCCAGATACGCAGTATTTT. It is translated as CASSSRGQPDTQYF.

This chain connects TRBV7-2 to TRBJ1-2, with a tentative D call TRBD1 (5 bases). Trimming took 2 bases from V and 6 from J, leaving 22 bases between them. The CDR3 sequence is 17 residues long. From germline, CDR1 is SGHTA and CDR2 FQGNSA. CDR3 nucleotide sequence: TGTGCCAGCAGCTTATCCTTTTTGAGGGGCGCCAGGGATGGCTACACCTTC. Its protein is CASSLSFLRGARDGYTF.

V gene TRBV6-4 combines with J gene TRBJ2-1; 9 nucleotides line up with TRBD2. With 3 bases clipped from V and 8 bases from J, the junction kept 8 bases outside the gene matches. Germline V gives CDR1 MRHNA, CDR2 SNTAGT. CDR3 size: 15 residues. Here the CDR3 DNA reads TGTGCCAGCAGTGAAGGCGGCGGGGGGGTAGATGAGCAGTTCTTC. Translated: CASSEGGGGVDEQFF.

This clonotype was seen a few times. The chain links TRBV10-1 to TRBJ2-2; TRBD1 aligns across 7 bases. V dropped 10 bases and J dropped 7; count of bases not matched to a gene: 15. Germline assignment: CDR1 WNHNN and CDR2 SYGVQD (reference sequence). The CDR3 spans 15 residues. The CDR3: CATSPRRGPYGELFF. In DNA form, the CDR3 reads TGCGCCACCTCTCCCCGAAGGGGGCCGTACGGGGAGCTGTTTTTT.

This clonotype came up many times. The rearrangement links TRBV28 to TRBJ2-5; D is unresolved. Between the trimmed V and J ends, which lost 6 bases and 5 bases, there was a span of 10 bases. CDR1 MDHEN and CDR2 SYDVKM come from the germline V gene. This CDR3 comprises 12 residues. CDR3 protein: CASRSTSETQYF. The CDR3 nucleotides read TGTGCCAGCAGAAGTACATCGGAGACCCAGTACTTC.

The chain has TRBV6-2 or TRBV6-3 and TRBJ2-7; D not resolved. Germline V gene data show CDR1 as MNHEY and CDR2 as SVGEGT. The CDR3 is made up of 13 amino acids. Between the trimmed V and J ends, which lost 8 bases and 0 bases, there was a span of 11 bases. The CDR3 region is CASGRFHSYEQYF. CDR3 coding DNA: TGTGCCAGCGGTCGGTTTCACTCCTACGAGCAGTACTTC.

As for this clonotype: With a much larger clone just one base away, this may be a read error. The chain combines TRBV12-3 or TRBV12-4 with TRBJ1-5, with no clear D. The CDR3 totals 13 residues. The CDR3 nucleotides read TGTGCCAGCAGCAACCGACGAGATCAGCCCCTGCATTTT. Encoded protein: CASSNRRDQPLHF.

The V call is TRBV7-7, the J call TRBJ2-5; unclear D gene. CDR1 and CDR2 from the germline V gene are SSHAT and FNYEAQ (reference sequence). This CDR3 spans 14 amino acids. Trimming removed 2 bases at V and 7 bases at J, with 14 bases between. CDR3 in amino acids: CASSLRSSRGTQYF. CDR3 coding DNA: TGTGCCAGCAGCTTACGCTCCAGCCGCGGGACCCAGTACTTC.

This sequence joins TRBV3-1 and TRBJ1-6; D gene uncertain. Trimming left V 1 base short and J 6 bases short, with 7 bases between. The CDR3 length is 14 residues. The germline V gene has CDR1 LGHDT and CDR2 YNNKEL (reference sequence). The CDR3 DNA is TGTGCCAGCAGCCAAGGGGGTCCTAATTCACCCCTCCACTTT. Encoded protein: CASSQGGPNSPLHF. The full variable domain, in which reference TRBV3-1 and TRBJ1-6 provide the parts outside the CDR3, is DTAVSQTPKYLVTQMGNDKSIKCEQNLGHDTMYWYKQDSKKFLKIMFSYNNKELIINETVPNRFSPKSPDKAHLNLHINSLELGDSAVYFCASSQGGPNSPLHFGNGTRLTVT.

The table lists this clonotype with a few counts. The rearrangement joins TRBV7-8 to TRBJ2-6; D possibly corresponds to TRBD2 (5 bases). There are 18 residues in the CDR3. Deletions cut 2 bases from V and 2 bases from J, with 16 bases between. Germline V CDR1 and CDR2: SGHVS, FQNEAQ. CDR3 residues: CASSLPDRGITGANVLTF. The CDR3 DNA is TGTGCCAGCAGCTTACCGGACCGAGGGATTACTGGGGCCAACGTCCTGACTTTC.

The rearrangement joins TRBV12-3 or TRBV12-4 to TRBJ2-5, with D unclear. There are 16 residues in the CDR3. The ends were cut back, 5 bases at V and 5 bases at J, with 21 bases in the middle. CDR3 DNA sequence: TGTGCCAGCAGTCCTACGGACGGGCTAGTAAGGGAGACCCAGTACTTC. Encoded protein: CASSPTDGLVRETQYF.

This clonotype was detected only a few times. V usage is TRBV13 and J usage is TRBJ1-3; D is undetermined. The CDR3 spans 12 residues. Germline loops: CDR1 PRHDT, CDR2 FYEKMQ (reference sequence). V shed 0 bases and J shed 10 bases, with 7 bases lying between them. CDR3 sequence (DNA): TGTGCCAGCAGCTTAGGGTCCTTAACCATATATTTT. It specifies CASSLGSLTIYF.

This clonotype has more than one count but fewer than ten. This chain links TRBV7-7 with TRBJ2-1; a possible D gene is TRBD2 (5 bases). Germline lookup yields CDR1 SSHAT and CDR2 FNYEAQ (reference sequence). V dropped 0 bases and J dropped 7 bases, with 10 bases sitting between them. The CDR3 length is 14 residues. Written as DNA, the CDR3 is TGTGCCAGCAGCTTAGCCACTAGTTTTAATGAGCAGTTCTTC. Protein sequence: CASSLATSFNEQFF.

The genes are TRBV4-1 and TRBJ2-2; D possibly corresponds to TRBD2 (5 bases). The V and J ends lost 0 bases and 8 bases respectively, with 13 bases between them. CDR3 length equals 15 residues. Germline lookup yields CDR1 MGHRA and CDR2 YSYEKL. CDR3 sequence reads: CASSQEAASGGELFF. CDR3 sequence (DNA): TGCGCCAGCAGCCAAGAAGCGGCCTCGGGGGGGGAGCTGTTTTTT.

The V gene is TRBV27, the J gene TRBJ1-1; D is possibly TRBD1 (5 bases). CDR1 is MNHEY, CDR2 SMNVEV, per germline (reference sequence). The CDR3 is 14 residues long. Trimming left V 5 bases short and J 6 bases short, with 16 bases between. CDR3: CASSPLVGTSEAFF. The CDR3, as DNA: TGTGCCAGCAGTCCCCTCGTGGGGACGTCTGAAGCTTTCTTT.

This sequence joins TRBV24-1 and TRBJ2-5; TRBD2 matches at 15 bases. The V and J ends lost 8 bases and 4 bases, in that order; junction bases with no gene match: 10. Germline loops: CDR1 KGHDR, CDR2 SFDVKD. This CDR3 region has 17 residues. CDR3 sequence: CATTGTSGGTQRETQYF. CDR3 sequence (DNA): TGTGCCACCACCGGGACTAGCGGGGGGACGCAGCGAGAGACCCAGTACTTC.

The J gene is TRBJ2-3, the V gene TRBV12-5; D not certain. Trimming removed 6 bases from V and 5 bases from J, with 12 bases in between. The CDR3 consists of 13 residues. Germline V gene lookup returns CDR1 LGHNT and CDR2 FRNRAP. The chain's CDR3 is CASGARVEDTQYF. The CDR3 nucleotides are TGTGCTAGTGGCGCCCGAGTGGAAGATACGCAGTATTTT. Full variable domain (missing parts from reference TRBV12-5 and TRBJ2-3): DARVTQTPRHKVTEMGQEVTMRCQPILGHNTVFWYRQTMMQGLELLAYFRNRAPLDDSGMPKDRFSAEMPDATLATLKIQPSEPRDSAVYFCASGARVEDTQYFGPGTRLTVL.

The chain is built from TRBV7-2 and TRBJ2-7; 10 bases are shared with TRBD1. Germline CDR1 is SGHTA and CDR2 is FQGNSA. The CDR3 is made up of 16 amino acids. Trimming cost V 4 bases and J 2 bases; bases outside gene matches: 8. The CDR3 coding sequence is TGTGCCAGCAGCTCGAACTACGGGACAGGGGCCTACGAGCAGTACTTC. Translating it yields CASSSNYGTGAYEQYF.

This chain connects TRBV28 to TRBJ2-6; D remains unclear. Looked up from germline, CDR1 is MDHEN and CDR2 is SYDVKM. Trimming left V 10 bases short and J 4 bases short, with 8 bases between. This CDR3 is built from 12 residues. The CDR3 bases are TGTGCCACTGGGCGGGGGGCCAACGTCCTGACTTTC. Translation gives CATGRGANVLTF. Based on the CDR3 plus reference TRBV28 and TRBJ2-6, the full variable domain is DVKVTQSSRYLVKRTGEKVFLECVQDMDHENMFWYRQDPGLGLRLIYFSYDVKMKEKGDIPEGYSVSREKKERFSLILESASTNQTSMYLCATGRGANVLTFGAGSRLTVL.

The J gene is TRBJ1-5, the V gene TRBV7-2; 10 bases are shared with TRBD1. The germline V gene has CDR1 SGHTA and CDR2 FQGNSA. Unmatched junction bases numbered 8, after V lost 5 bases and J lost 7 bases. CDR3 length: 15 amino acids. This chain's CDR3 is CASSLGQGRGQPQHF. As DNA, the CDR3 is TGTGCCAGCAGCCTGGGACAGGGGAGGGGGCAGCCCCAGCATTTT.

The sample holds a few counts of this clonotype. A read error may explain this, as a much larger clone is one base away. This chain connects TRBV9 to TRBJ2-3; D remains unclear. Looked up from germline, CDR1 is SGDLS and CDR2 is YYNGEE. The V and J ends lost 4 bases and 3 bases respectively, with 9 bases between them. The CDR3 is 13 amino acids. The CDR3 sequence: CASSSFGTDTQYF. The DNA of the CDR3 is TGTGCCAGCAGCTCCTTCGGGACAGATACGCAGTATTTT.

The CDR3 reads CASNMRGFEQYF. DNA of the CDR3: TGTGCCAGCAATATGCGGGGGTTCGAGCAGTACTTC. The chain recombines TRBV6-6 with TRBJ2-7; 7 bases line up with TRBD2. Losses at the gene ends were 7 bases for V and 6 bases for J; bases not matched to a gene: 6. CDR3 length: 12 amino acids. Germline values: CDR1 MNHNY, CDR2 SVGAGI (reference sequence).

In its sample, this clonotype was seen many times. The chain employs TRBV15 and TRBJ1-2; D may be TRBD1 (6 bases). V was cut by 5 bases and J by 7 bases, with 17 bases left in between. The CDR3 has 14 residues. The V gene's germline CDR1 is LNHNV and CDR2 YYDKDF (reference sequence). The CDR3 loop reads CATSPWAGVGGYTF. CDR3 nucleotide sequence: TGTGCCACCAGCCCCTGGGCAGGGGTTGGTGGCTACACCTTC. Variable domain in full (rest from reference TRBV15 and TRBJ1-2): DAMVIQNPRYQVTQFGKPVTLSCSQTLNHNVMYWYQQKSSQAPKLLFHYYDKDFNNEADTPDNFQSRRPNTSFCFLDIRSPGLGDTAMYLCATSPWAGVGGYTFGSGTRLTVV.